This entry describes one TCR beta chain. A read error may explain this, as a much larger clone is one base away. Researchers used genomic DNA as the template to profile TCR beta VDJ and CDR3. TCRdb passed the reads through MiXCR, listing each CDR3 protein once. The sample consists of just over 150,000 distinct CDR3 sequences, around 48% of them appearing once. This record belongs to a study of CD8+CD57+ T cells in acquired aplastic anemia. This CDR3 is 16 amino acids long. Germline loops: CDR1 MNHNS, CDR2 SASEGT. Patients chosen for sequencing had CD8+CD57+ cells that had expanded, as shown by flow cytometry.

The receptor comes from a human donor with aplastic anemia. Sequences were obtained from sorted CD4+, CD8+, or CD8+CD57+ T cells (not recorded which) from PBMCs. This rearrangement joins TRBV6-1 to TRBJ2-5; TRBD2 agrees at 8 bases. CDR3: CASSERGAGAGEIQYF. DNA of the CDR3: TGTGCCAGCAGTGAACGGGGAGCGGGGGCGGGAGAGATCCAGTACTTC.